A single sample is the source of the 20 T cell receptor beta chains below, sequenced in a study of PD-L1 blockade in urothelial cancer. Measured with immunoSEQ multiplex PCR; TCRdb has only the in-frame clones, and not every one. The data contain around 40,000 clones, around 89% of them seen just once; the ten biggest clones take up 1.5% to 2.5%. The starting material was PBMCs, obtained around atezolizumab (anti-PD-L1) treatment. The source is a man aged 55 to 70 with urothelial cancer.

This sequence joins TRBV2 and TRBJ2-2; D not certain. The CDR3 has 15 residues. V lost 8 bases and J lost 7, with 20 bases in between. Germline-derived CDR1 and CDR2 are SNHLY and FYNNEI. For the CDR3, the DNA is TGTGCCAGCGACAATGCTCCATTGAACGGCGGGGAGCTGTTTTTT. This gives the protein CASDNAPLNGGELFF.

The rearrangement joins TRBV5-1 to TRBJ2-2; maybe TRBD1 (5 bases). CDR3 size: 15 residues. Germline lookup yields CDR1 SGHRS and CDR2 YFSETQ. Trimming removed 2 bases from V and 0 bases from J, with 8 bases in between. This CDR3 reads CASSFRQTNTGELFF. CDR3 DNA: TGCGCCAGCAGCTTCAGACAGACGAACACCGGGGAGCTGTTTTTT.

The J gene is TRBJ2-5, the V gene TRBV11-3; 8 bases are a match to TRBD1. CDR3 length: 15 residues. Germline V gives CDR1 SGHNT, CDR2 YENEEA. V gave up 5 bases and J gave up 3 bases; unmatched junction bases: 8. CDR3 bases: TGTGCCAGCAGCGGGCTGCAGGGGGCTGAAGAGACCCAGTACTTC. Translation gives CASSGLQGAEETQYF.

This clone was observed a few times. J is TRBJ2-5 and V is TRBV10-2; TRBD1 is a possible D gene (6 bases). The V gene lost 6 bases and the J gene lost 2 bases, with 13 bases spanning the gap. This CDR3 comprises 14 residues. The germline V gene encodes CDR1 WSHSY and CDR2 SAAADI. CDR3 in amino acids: CASRQTGAQETQYF. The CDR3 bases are TGCGCCAGCAGACAGACAGGAGCACAAGAGACCCAGTACTTC.

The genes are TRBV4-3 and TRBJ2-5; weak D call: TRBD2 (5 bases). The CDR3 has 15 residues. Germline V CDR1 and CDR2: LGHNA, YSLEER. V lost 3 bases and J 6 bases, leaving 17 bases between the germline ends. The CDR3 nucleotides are TGCGCCAGCAGCCAGGCTCTCGAGGGTCTACAGACCCAGTACTTC. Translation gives CASSQALEGLQTQYF.

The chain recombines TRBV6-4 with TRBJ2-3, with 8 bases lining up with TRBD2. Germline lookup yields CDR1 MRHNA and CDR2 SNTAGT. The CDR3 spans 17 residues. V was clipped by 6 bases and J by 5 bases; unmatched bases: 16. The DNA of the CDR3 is TGTGCCAGCAGCGAGTATTATTCGGGACTAGTAGGAGATACGCAGTATTTT. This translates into CASSEYYSGLVGDTQYF.

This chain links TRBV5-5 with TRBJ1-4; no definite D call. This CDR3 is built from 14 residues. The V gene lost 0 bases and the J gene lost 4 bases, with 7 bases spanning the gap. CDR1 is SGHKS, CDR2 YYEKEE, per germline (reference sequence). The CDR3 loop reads CASSLVVLNEKLFF. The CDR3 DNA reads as TGTGCCAGCAGCTTGGTTGTCCTTAATGAAAAACTGTTTTTT.

CDR3 sequence (DNA): TGTGCCGCCACAGGGCCCTCAATTCTAAACACTGAAGCTTTCTTT. Translated, it gives CAATGPSILNTEAFF. This sequence joins TRBV10-3 and TRBJ1-1; D is perhaps TRBD1 (6 bases). The germline CDR1 and CDR2 sequences are ENHRY and SYGVKD. The CDR3 has 15 residues. V lost 11 bases to trimming and J lost 2 bases, with 21 bases between them.

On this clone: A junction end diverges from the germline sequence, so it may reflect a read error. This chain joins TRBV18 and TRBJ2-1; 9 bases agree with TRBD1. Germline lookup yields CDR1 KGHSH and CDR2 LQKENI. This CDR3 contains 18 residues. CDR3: CASSPLRDRDLRRDEQFF. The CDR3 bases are TGTGCCAGCTCTCCACTCCGGGACAGGGACCTGAGGAGGGATGAGCAGTTCTTC.

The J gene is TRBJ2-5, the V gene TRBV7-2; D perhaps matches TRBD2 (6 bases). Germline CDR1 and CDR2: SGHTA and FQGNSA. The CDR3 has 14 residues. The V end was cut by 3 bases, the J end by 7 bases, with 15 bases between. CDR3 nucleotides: TGTGCCAGCAGCTTCGGGGGAGGTGGCGGGACCCAGTACTTC. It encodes CASSFGGGGGTQYF.

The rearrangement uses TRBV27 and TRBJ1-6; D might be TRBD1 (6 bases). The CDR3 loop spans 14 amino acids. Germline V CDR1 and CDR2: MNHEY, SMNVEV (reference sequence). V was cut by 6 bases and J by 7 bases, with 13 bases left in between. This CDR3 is CASRMGGRNSPLHF. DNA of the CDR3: TGTGCCAGCAGGATGGGGGGGCGGAATTCACCCCTCCACTTT.

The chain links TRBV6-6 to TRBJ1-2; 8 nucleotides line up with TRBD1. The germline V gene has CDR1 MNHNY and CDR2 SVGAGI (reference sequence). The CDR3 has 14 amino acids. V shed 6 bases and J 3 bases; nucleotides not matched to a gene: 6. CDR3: CASRRTGLDYGYTF. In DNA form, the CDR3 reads TGTGCCAGCAGGCGGACAGGGTTAGACTATGGCTACACCTTC.

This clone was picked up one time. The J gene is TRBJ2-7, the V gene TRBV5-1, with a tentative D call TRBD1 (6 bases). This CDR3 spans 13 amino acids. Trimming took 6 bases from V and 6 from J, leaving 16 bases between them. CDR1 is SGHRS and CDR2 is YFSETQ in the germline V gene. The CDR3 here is CASNPGTSGEQYF. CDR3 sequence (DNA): TGCGCCAGCAACCCCGGGACATCAGGCGAGCAGTACTTC.

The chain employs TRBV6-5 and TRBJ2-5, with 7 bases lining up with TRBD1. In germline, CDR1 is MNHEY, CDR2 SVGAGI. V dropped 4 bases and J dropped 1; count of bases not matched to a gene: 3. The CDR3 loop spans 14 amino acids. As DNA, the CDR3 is TGTGCCAGCAGTTTTACAGGGGCCCAAGAGACCCAGTACTTC. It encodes CASSFTGAQETQYF.

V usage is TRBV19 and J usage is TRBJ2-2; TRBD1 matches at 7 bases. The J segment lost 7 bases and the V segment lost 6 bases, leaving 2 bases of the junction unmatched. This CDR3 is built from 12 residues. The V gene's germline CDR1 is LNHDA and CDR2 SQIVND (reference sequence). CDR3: CASRTGIGELFF. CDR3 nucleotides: TGTGCCAGTAGGACAGGGATCGGGGAGCTGTTTTTT.

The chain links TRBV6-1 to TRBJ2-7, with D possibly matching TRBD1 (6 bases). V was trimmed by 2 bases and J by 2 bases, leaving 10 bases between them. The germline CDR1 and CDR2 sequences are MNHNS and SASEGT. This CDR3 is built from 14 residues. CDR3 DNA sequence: TGTGCCAGCAGTGAAACCCAGGGGCCCTACGAGCAGTACTTC. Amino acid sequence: CASSETQGPYEQYF.

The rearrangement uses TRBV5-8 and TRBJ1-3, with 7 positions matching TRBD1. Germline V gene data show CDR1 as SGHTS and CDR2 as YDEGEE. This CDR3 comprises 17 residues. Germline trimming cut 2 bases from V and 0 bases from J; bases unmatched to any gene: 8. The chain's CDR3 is CASSFGLGQHSGNTIYF. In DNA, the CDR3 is TGTGCCAGCAGCTTTGGTCTGGGACAGCACTCTGGAAACACCATATATTTT.

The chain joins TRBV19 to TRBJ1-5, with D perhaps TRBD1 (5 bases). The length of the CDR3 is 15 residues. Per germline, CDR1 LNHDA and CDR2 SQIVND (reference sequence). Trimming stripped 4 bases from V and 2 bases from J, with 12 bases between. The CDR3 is CASSRGEAGNQPQHF. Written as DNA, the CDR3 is TGTGCCAGTAGTAGAGGGGAGGCGGGCAATCAGCCCCAGCATTTT.

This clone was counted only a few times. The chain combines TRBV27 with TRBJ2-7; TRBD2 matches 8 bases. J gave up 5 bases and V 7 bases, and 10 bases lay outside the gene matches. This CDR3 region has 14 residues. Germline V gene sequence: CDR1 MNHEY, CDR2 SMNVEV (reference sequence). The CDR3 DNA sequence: TGTGCCAGCACTCCTTCGGGGGGGGCTAACGAGCAGTACTTC. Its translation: CASTPSGGANEQYF.

CDR3 region: CASSSQGVDTQYF. CDR3 coding DNA: TGCGCCAGCAGCTCGCAGGGGGTAGATACGCAGTATTTT. The rearrangement uses TRBV5-1 and TRBJ2-3, with 7 positions matching TRBD1. CDR3 length: 13 residues. Trimming cost V 3 bases and J 5 bases; bases outside gene matches: 3. CDR1 is SGHRS, CDR2 YFSETQ, per germline.